The source of this T cell receptor (beta chain) is a study of T-cell reconstitution after alpha-beta-depleted transplantation in children. Findings and limits, study-wide: TCRbeta diversity was high at day 60 in some patients (a result of surviving recipient T cells and thymic progenitors).

From germline, CDR1 is ENHRY and CDR2 SYGVKD. There are 16 residues in the CDR3. V shed 7 bases, J shed 1 base, and the junction held 7 bases outside the gene matches. Unique molecular identifiers were incorporated during preparation of the TCRbeta library. TCRdb processed the PCR reads anew with MiXCR; each CDR3 protein has one entry. Of hundreds of thousands of distinct CDR3 sequences listed, around 17% were seen once; the top ten hold approximately 5%. On this clonotype itself: Its antigen is not identified.

The rearrangement links TRBV10-3 to TRBJ2-1; TRBD2 matches at 10 bases. This TCR was recovered from a male patient aged 10 to 17 who had a stem cell transplant for acute lymphoblastic leukemia, so the T cells may come from the graft donor. Material: PBMCs, mostly from graft donor cells, obtained 360 days after TCRalphabeta/CD19-depleted stem cell transplant. The chain's CDR3 is CAINLQGLASYNEQFF. CDR3 bases: TGTGCCATCAACCTTCAGGGACTAGCGTCCTACAATGAGCAGTTCTTC.